The TCR beta chain described here comes from a study of cytotoxic CD8 clonotypes in ibrutinib-treated CLL. Study summary: Response sampling came at median 12 months of treatment, ranging 6 to 36 months.

Germline values: CDR1 LGHNT, CDR2 FRNRAP. This CDR3 has 12 residues. Trimming removed 5 bases at V and 2 bases at J, with 6 bases between. Assay used: immunoSEQ multiplex PCR; TCRdb lists only in-frame clones, some missing. The sample consists of 30,000 or so clones, roughly 76% of them appearing once. The chain carries TRBV12-5 and TRBJ1-2; D might be TRBD1 (5 bases). The input for sequencing was PBMCs, taken after 36 months of ibrutinib treatment. The origin of this receptor is a human donor with chronic lymphocytic leukemia. The CDR3 sequence: CASGTGNYGYTF. Written as DNA, the CDR3 is TGTGCTAGTGGTACAGGAAACTATGGCTACACCTTC.